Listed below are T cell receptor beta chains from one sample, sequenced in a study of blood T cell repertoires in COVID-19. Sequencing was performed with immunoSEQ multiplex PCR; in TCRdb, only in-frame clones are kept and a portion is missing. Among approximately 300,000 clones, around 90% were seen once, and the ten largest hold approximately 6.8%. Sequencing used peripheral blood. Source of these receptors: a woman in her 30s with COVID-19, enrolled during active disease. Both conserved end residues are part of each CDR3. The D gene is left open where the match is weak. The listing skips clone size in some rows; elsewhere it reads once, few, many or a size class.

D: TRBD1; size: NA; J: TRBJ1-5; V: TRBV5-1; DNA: TGCGCCAGCAGCTCGGGACAGGGAGATCAGCCCCAGCATTTT; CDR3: CASSSGQGDQPQHF
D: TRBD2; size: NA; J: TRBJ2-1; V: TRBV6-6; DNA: TGTGCCAGCAGTTACTTAGCGGGGGCCTACAATGAGCAGTTCTTC; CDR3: CASSYLAGAYNEQFF
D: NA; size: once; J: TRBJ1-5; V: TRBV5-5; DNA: TGTGCCAGCAGCTTGGGCACAGGCCGAAGCAATCAGCCCCAGCATTTT; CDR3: CASSLGTGRSNQPQHF
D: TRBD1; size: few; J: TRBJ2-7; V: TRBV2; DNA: TGTGCCAGCAGTTGGGACAGGGGATTCGAGCAGTACTTC; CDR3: CASSWDRGFEQYF
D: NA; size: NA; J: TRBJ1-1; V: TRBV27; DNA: TGTGCCAGCAGTTTGTGGAGGGGAAGGAACACTGAAGCTTTCTTT; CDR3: CASSLWRGRNTEAFF
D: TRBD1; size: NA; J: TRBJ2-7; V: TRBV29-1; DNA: TGCAGCGTGGGGACAGGGGGAGACGAGCAGTACTTC; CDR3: CSVGTGGDEQYF
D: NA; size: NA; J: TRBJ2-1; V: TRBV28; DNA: TGTGCCAGCAGGGGAGGCAATGAGCAGTTCTTC; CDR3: CASRGGNEQFF
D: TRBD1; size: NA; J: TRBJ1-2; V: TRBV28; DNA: TGTGCCAGCAGTTTGTACAGGGGGCGCTTCTATGGCTACACCTTC; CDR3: CASSLYRGRFYGYTF
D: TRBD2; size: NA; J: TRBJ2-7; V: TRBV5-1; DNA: TGCGCCAGCAGCTACGGACTAGCGGGAGGGAGCTCCTACGAGCAGTACTTC; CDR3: CASSYGLAGGSSYEQYF
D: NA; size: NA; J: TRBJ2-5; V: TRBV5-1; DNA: TGCGCCAGCAGCTTGGAATTGGGTCGACTCTGGGAGACCCAGTACTTC; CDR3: CASSLELGRLWETQYF
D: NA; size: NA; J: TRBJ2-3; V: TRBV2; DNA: TGTGCCAGCAGTGTAGGGCAGGGGTCCACAGATACGCAGTATTTT; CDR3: CASSVGQGSTDTQYF
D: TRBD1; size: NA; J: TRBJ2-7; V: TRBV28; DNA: TGTGCCAGCAGACAGACAGGGTACGAGCAGTACTTC; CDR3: CASRQTGYEQYF
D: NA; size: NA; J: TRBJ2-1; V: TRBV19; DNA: TGTGCCAGTAGTATCGTGTTATACAATGAGCAGTTCTTC; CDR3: CASSIVLYNEQFF
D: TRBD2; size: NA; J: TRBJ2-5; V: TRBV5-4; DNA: TGTGCCAGCAGCTCGGGACTAGCGGGACGAGAGACCCAGTACTTC; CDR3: CASSSGLAGRETQYF
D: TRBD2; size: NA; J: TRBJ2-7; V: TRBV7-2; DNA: TGTGCCAGCAGCTTATCCAGCGGGAGGATCTACGAGCAGTACTTC; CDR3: CASSLSSGRIYEQYF
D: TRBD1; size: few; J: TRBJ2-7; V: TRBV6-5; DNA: TGTGCCAGCAGTTACCGCGGGACAGGAGGATACGAGCAGTACTTC; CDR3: CASSYRGTGGYEQYF
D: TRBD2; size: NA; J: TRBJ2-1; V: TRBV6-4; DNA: TGTGCCAGCAGTGAGTCGGTCGCTAGCGGGCCCGACGGGTTCAATGAGCAGTTCTTC; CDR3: CASSESVASGPDGFNEQFF
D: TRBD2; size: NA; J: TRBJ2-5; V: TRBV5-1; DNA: TGCGCCAGCAGCTTGGGCGGGGGGCAGGAGACCCAGTACTTC; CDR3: CASSLGGGQETQYF
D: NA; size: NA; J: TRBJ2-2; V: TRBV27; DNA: TGTGCCAGCAGAAAGGGGACGAACACCGGGGAGCTGTTTTTT; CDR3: CASRKGTNTGELFF
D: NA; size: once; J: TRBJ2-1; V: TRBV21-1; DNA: TGTGCCAGCTTTGGGACTAGCGGGAGTGAGCAGTTCTTC; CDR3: CASFGTSGSEQFF
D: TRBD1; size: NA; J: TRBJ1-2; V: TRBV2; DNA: TGTGCCAGCAGGGCCGGGGACAGCCCTAACTATGGCTACACCTTC; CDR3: CASRAGDSPNYGYTF
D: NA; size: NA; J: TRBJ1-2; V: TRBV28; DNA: TGTGCCAGCAGTTTACCCCTCGGCAGGGTCTCCGGCTACACCTTC; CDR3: CASSLPLGRVSGYTF
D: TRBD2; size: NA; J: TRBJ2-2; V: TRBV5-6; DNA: TGTGCCAGCAGCTTGGATCAGCGGGAGGGCCGGGACACCGGGGAGCTGTTTTTT; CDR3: CASSLDQREGRDTGELFF
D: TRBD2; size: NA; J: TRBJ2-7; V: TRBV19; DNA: TGTGCCAGTAGTACTCGACTAGCGGGAGGGCTCTGGGAGCAGTACTTC; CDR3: CASSTRLAGGLWEQYF
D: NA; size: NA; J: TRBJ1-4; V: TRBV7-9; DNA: TGTGCCAGCAGCGTAAAGGGGAATGAAAAACTGTTTTTT; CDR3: CASSVKGNEKLFF
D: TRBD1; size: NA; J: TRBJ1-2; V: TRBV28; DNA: TGTGCCAGCAGTTTAGAGGGGGCGCGGGGCTACACCTTC; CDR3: CASSLEGARGYTF
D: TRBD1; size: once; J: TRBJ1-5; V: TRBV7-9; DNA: TGTGCCAGCAGCGACGGACAGGGGGCATTCGAGCCCCAGCATTTT; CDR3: CASSDGQGAFEPQHF
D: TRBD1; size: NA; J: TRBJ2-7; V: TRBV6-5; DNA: TGTGCCAGCAGCGTCGGGACAGCCATATCCTACGAGCAGTACTTC; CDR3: CASSVGTAISYEQYF
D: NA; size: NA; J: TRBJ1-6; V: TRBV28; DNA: TGTGCCAGCAGTATCGGGGGTTCACCCCTCCACTTT; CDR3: CASSIGGSPLHF
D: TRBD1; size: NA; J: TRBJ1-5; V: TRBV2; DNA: TGTGCCAGCAGTGATGGGCAGGGGGTCCAGCCCCAGCATTTT; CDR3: CASSDGQGVQPQHF
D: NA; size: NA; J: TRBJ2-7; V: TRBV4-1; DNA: TGCGCCAGCAGCCAAGTGTCGGTGAGCTCCTACGAGCAGTACTTC; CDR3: CASSQVSVSSYEQYF
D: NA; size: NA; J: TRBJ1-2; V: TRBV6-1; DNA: TGTGCCAGCAGTGAATGGGGGGGCGGCTATGGCTACACCTTC; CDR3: CASSEWGGGYGYTF
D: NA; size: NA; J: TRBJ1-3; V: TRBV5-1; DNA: TGCGCCAGCCGATCGGGGATAGCGGGAAGCTCTGGAAACACCATATATTTT; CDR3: CASRSGIAGSSGNTIYF
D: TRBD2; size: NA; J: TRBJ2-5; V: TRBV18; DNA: TGTGCCAGCTCACCAGGACTAGCGGGCCAAGAGACCCAGTACTTC; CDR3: CASSPGLAGQETQYF
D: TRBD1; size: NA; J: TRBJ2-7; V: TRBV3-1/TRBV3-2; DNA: TGTGCCAGCAGCTTTGGGACAGGGGTGAGAGAGCAGTACTTC; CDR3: CASSFGTGVREQYF
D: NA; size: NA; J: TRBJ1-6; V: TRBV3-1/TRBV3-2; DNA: TGTGCCAGCAGCCGCCGGGAGGCCTCACCCCTCCACTTT; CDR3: CASSRREASPLHF
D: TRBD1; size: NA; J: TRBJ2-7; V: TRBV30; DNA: TGTGCCTGGTCGGGACAGGCCTACGAGCAGTACTTC; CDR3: CAWSGQAYEQYF
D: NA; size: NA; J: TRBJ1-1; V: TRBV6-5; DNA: TGTGCCAGCAGTTACTCTCCGGGCACTGAAGCTTTCTTT; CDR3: CASSYSPGTEAFF
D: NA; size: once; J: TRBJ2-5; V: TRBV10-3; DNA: TGTGCCATTGGGAGAGGGGCTACAGGGCAGGAGACCCAGTACTTC; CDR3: CAIGRGATGQETQYF
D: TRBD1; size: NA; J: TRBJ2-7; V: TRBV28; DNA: TGTGCCAGCAGCTCAACAGCCAGACAGGGGGCGAGGTACGAGCAGTACTTC; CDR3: CASSSTARQGARYEQYF
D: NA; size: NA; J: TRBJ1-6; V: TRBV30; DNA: TGTGCCTGGAGTGGACAGATGAATTCACCCCTCCACTTT; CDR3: CAWSGQMNSPLHF
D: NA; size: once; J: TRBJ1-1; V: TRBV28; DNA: TGTGCCAGCAGTGACTCGGACTGGAGCACTGAAGCTTTCTTT; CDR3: CASSDSDWSTEAFF
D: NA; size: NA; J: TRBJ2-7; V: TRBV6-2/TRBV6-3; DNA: TGTGCCAGCAGTCTAATCAGGGGCGAGCAGTACTTC; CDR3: CASSLIRGEQYF
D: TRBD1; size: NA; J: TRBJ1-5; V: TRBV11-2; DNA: TGTGCCAGCAGCTTGGGACAGGGTTTACATCAGCCCCAGCATTTT; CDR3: CASSLGQGLHQPQHF
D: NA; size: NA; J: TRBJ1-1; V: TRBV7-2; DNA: TGTGCCAGCAGCGCAGCGGGGACTGAAGCTTTCTTT; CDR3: CASSAAGTEAFF
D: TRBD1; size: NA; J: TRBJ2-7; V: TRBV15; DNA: TGTGCCACCAGCAGACTCCGGGACAGCGGACACGAGCAGTACTTC; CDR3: CATSRLRDSGHEQYF
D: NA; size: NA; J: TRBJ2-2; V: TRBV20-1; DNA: TGCAGTGCTAGTTTGGGACTGAACACCGGGGAGCTGTTTTTT; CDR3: CSASLGLNTGELFF
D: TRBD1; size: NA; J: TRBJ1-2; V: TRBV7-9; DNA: TGTGCCAGCAGCCCCAAGACGGGACAGGGGTATGGCTACACCTTC; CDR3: CASSPKTGQGYGYTF
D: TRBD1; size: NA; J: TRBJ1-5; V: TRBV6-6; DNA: TGTGCCAGCAGGCAGGGGGCTGTAGGTCAGCCCCAGCATTTT; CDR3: CASRQGAVGQPQHF
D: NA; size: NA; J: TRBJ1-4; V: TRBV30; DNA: TGTGCCTACTTTAGCAGAGGAGGAGAAAAACTGTTTTTT; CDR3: CAYFSRGGEKLFF
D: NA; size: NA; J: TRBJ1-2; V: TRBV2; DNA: TGTGCCAGCACCCTCAGTGGCTATGGCTACACCTTC; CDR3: CASTLSGYGYTF
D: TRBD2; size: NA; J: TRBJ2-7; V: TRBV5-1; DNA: TGCGCCAGCAGCCCGGGGAGGGACTTCTCCTACGAGCAGTACTTC; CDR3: CASSPGRDFSYEQYF
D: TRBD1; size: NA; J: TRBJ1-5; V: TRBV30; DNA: TGTGCCTGGAGCGCCTTACAGGGGGGAAATCAGCCCCAGCATTTT; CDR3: CAWSALQGGNQPQHF
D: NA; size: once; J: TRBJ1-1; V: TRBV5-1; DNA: TGCGCCAGCAGCTTGGGGGGGCCCCCCACTGAAGCTTTCTTT; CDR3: CASSLGGPPTEAFF
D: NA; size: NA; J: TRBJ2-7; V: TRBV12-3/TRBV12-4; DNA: TGTGCCAGCAGTTTTGGCGGGAAATACGAGCAGTACTTC; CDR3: CASSFGGKYEQYF
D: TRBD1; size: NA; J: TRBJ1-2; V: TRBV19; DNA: TGTGCCAGTAGACGGACAGGTGGCTATGGCTACACCTTC; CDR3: CASRRTGGYGYTF